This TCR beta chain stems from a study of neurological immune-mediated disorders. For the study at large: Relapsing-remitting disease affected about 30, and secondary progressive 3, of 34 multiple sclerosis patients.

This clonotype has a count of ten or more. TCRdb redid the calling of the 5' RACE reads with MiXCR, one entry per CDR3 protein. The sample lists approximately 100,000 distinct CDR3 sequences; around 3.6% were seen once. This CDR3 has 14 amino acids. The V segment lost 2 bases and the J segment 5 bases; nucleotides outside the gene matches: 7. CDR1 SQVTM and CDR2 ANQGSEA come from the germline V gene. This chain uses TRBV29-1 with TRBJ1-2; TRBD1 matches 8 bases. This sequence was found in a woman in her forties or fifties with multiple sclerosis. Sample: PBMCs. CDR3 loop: CSVERTGKGYGYTF. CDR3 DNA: TGCAGCGTTGAACGGACAGGGAAGGGATATGGCTACACCTTC.